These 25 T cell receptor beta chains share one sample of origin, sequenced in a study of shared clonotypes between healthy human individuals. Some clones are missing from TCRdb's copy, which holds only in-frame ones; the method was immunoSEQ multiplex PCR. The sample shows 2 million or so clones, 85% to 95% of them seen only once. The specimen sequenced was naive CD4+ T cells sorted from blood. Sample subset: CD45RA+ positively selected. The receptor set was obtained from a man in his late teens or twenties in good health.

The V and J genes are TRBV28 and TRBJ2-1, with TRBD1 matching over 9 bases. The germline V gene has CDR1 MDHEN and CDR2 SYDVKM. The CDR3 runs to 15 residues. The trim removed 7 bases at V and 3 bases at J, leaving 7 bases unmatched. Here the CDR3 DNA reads TGTGCCAGCACCTCGGACAGGGGATTCTACAATGAGCAGTTCTTC. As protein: CASTSDRGFYNEQFF.

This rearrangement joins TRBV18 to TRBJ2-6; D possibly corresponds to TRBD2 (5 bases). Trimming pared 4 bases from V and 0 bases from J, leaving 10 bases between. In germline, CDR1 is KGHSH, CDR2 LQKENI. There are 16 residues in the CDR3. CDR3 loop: CASSLPGVSGANVLTF. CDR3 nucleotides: TGTGCCAGCTCACTCCCCGGGGTCTCTGGGGCCAACGTCCTGACTTTC.

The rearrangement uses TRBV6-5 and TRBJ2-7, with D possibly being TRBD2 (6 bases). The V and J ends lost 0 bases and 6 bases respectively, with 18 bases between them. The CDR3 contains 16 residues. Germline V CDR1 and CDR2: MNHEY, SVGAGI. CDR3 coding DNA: TGTGCCAGCAGTTACTCGACTGGAGGGACCCTGGCCGAGCAGTACTTC. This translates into CASSYSTGGTLAEQYF.

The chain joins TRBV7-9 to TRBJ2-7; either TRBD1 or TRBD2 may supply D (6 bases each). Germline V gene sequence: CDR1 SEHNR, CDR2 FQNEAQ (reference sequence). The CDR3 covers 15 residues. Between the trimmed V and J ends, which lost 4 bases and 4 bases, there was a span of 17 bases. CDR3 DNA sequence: TGTGCCAGCAGCTCGGGGAAAACAGGGAGGTACGAGCAGTACTTC. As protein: CASSSGKTGRYEQYF.

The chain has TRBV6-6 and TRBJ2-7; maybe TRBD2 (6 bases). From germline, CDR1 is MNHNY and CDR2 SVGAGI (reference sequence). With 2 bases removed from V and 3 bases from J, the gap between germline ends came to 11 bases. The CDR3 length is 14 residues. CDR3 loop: CASSYGGYNYEQYF. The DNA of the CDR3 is TGTGCCAGCAGTTACGGGGGGTACAACTACGAGCAGTACTTC.

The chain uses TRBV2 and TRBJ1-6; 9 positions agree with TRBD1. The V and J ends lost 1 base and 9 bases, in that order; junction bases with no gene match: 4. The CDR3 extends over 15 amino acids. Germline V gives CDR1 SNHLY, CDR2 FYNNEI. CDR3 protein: CASSEVGQGLSPLHF. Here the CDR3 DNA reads TGTGCCAGCAGTGAAGTGGGACAGGGTCTTTCACCCCTCCACTTT.

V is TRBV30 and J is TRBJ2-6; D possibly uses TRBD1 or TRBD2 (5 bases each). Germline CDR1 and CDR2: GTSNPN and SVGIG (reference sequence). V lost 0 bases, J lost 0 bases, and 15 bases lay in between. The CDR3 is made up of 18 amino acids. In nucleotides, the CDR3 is TGTGCCTGGAGTGTCTTGAGGGGCAGGAGCTCTGGGGCCAACGTCCTGACTTTC. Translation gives CAWSVLRGRSSGANVLTF.

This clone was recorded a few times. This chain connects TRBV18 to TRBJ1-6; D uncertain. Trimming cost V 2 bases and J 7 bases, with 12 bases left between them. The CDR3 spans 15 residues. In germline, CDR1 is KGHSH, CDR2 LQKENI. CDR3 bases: TGTGCCAGCTCACCAATTCGTTCAGGAAATTCACCCCTCCACTTT. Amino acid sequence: CASSPIRSGNSPLHF.

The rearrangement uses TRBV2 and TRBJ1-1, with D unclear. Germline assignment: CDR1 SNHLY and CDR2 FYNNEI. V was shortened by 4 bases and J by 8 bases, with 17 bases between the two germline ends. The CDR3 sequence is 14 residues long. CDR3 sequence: CASSVGALSGEAFF. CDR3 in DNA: TGTGCCAGCAGTGTAGGAGCTCTCTCCGGGGAAGCTTTCTTT.

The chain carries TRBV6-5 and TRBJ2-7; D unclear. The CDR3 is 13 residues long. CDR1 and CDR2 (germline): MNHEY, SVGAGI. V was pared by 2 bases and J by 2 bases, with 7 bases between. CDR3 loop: CASSYDNTYEQYF. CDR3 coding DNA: TGTGCCAGCAGTTACGACAACACCTACGAGCAGTACTTC.

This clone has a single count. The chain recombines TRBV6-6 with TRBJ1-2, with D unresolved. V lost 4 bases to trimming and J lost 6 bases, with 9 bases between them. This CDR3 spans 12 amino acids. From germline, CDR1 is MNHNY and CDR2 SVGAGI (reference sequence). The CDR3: CASSSWLDGYTF. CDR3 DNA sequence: TGTGCCAGCAGTTCATGGTTAGATGGCTACACCTTC.

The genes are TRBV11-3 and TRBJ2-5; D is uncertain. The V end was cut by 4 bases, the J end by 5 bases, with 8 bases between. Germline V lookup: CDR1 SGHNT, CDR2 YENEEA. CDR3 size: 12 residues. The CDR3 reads CASSYNGETQYF. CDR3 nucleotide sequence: TGTGCCAGCAGCTATAACGGGGAGACCCAGTACTTC.

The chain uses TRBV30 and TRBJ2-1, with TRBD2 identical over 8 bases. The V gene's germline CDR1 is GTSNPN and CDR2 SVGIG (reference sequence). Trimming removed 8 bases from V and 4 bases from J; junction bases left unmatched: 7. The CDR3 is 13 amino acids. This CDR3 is CATAGGGYNEQFF. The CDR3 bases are TGTGCCACGGCCGGGGGGGGTTACAATGAGCAGTTCTTC.

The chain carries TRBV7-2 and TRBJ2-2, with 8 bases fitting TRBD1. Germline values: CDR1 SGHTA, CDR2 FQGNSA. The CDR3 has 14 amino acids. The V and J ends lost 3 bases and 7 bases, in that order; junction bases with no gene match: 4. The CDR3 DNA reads TGTGCCAGCAGCTTCGACAGGGGTAGCGGGGAGCTGTTTTTT. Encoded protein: CASSFDRGSGELFF. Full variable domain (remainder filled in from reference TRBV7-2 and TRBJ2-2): GAGVSQSPSNKVTEKGKDVELRCDPISGHTALYWYRQSLGQGLEFLIYFQGNSAPDKSGLPSDRFSAERTGGSVSTLTIQRTQQEDSAVYLCASSFDRGSGELFFGEGSRLTVL.

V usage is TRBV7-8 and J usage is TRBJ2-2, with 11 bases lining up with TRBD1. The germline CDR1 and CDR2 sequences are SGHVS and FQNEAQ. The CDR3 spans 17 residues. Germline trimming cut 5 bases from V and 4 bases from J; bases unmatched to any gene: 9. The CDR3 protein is CASSPRTGGAPTGELFF. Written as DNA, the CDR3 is TGTGCCAGCAGCCCCCGGACAGGGGGCGCGCCCACCGGGGAGCTGTTTTTT.

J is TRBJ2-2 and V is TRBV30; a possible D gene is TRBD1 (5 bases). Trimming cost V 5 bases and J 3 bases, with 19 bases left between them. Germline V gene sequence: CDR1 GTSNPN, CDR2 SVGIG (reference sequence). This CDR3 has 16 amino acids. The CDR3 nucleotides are TGTGCCTGGGCACCCCCTAGGGGCCGAGACACCGGGGAGCTGTTTTTT. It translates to CAWAPPRGRDTGELFF. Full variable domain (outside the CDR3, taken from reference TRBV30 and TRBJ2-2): SQTIHQWPATLVQPVGSPLSLECTVEGTSNPNLYWYRQAAGRGLQLLFYSVGIGQISSEVPQNLSASRPQDRQFILSSKKLLLSDSGFYLCAWAPPRGRDTGELFFGEGSRLTVL.

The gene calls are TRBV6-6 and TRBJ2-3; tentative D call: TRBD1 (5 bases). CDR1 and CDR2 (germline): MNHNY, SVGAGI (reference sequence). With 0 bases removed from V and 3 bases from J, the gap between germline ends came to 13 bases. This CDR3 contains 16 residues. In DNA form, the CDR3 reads TGTGCCAGCAGTTACTCGGGCAGGGAAGGGACAGATACGCAGTATTTT. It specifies CASSYSGREGTDTQYF.

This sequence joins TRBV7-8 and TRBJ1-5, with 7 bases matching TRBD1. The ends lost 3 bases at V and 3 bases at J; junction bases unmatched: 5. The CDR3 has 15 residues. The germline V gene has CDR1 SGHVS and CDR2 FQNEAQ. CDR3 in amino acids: CASSLGQNYNQPQHF. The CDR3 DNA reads TGTGCCAGCAGCTTGGGACAGAACTACAATCAGCCCCAGCATTTT.

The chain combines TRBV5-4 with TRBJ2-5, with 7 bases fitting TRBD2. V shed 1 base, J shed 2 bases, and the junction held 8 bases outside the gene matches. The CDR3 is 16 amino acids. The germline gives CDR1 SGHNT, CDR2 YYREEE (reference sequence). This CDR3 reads CASSLYSSGSQETQYF. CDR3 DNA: TGTGCCAGCAGCTTGTATTCTAGCGGAAGTCAAGAGACCCAGTACTTC.

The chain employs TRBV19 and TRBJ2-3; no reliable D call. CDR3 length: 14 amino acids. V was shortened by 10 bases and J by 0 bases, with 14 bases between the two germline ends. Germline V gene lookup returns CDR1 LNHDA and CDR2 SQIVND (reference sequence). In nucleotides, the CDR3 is TGTGCCACCCGGACGGCAGCTAGCACAGATACGCAGTATTTT. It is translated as CATRTAASTDTQYF.

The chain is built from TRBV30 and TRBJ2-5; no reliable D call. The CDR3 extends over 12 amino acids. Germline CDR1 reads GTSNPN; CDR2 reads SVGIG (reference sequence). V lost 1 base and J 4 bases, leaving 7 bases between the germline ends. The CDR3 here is CAWSGLTETQYF. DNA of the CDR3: TGTGCCTGGAGTGGGCTTACAGAGACCCAGTACTTC.

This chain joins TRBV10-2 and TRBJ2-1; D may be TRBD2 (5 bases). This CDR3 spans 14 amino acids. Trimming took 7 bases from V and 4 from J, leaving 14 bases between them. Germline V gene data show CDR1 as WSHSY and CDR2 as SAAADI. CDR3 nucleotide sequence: TGCGCCAGCACGGGATGGTACGGATACAATGAGCAGTTCTTC. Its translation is CASTGWYGYNEQFF.

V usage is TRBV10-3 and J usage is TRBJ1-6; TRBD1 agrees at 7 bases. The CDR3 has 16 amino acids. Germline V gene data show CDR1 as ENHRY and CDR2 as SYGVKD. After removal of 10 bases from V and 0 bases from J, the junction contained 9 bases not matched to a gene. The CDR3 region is CATGTADGSYNSPLHF. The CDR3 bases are TGTGCCACCGGGACAGCCGACGGCTCCTATAATTCACCCCTCCACTTT.

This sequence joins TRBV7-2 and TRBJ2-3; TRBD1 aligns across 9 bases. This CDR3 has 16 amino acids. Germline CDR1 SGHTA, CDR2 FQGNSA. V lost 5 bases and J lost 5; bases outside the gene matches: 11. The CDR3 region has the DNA TGTGCCAGCAGCCCCCCCCCTGGGACAGGGATAGATACGCAGTATTTT. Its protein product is CASSPPPGTGIDTQYF. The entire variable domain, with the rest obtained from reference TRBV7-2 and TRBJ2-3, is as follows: GAGVSQSPSNKVTEKGKDVELRCDPISGHTALYWYRQSLGQGLEFLIYFQGNSAPDKSGLPSDRFSAERTGGSVSTLTIQRTQQEDSAVYLCASSPPPGTGIDTQYFGPGTRLTVL.

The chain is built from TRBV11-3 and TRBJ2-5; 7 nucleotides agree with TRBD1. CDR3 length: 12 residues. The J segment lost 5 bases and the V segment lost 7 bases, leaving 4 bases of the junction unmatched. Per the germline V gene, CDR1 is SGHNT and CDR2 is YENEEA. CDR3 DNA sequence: TGTGCCAGCAAGGGGGCAGCTGAGACCCAGTACTTC. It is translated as CASKGAAETQYF.